The rows below give T cell receptor beta chains drawn from one sample of a study of naive and memory T cell subsets. MiXCR, run by TCRdb on the UMI-ligation and nested PCR reads, gives a single entry per CDR3 protein. The sample contains about 90,000 distinct CDR3 sequences, 10% to 12% of which appear only once. The sample consisted of naive CD4+ T cells from blood. All receptors come from a human donor in good health. CDR3s include the opening cysteine and the closing phenylalanine or tryptophan. The D gene is left open where the match is weak.

v_call,d_call,j_call,cdr3_aa
TRBV4-3,NA,TRBJ1-1,CASSQEGRGWRKGTEAFF
TRBV5-1,NA,TRBJ1-6,CASSLELNSPLHF
TRBV20-1,TRBD1,TRBJ2-7,CSAARQGNDEQYF
TRBV2,NA,TRBJ1-1,CASITGTVNTEAFF
TRBV7-2,TRBD2,TRBJ2-3,CASSRTTGTSGGITDTQYF
TRBV7-9,NA,TRBJ1-4,CASSSHRGSNEKLFF
TRBV29-1,NA,TRBJ2-7,CSVVWGSKYEQYF
TRBV6-2/TRBV6-3,NA,TRBJ1-5,CASSYGRQGNQPQHF
TRBV29-1,TRBD1,TRBJ2-6,CSAGDRVTGANVLTF
TRBV7-9,TRBD1,TRBJ2-1,CASSSQGVNEQFF
TRBV5-6,NA,TRBJ2-1,CASRAGLQATYNEQFF
TRBV28,TRBD1,TRBJ2-6,CASGRQRRTGRWLGANVLTF
TRBV28,NA,TRBJ1-4,CASSLGGTSEKLFF
TRBV7-9,NA,TRBJ2-3,CASSLQDPRGTQYF
TRBV6-2/TRBV6-3,NA,TRBJ2-1,CASSYSPTFLGAYGSYNEQFF
TRBV6-2/TRBV6-3,TRBD1,TRBJ2-3,CASRGQGADTQYF
TRBV12-3/TRBV12-4,TRBD2,TRBJ2-7,CASSLWTSSYEQYF
TRBV6-2/TRBV6-3,NA,TRBJ1-4,CASSYAGEKLFF
TRBV18,NA,TRBJ1-1,CASSFSKESLMNTEAFF
TRBV20-1,NA,TRBJ2-7,CSAREAGYEQYF
TRBV6-2/TRBV6-3,NA,TRBJ2-3,CASWRVRSTDTQYF
TRBV28,NA,TRBJ2-5,CASSFLAQGPETQYF
TRBV11-1,NA,TRBJ1-1,CASSLRPSLVNTEAFF